The 9 T cell receptor beta chains below come from one sample, sequenced in a study of Tregs in tolerant kidney transplant recipients. Clones were sequenced by immunoSEQ multiplex PCR, and TCRdb holds only the in-frame ones, with some missing. The sample has approximately 30,000 clones. Material: CD8+ T cells from blood, obtained before the transplant. The source of these receptors is a human donor who received a combined kidney and bone marrow transplant.

The covered CDR3 bases are TGTGCTAGTGCCCTGGCGGGAGCCGGTACG. Amino acid sequence: CASALAGAGT. Given in full, the CDR3 is CASALAGAGTQYF. The V call is TRBV12-5, the J call TRBJ2-3; 7 bases are a match to TRBD2. The read ends 3 residues before the CDR3 terminus; that terminus is restored from the germline J gene. The CDR3 is made up of 13 amino acids. CDR1 is LGHNT, CDR2 FRNRAP, per germline. V shed 7 bases, J shed 8 bases, and the junction held 9 bases outside the gene matches.

On this clone: Sequencing ends 3 residues short of the CDR3 end; the germline J gene provides the rest. The chain couples TRBV20-1 to TRBJ2-3, with 9 positions matching TRBD1. Germline V gene lookup returns CDR1 DFQATT and CDR2 SNEGSKA (reference sequence). Trimming at V came to 0 bases and at J to 2 bases, leaving 3 bases not matched to a gene. This CDR3 is 15 amino acids long. The CDR3 region is CSAREQGAYTDTQYF. CDR3 DNA (partial): TGCAGTGCTAGAGAACAGGGGGCTTACACAGATACG.

A word on this clone: Read sequence stops 3 residues before the CDR3 end, and the germline J gene provides the missing end. The chain links TRBV11-1 to TRBJ2-5; TRBD2 agrees at 7 bases. The CDR3 totals 14 residues. Germline V gene sequence: CDR1 SGHAT, CDR2 FQDESV (reference sequence). Trimming removed 6 bases from V and 3 bases from J; junction bases left unmatched: 7. The CDR3 sequence is CASRTGTNEETQYF. The sequenced CDR3 bases are TGTGCCAGCAGGACCGGGACTAACGAAGAGACC.

On this clone itself: The read ends 3 residues shy of where the CDR3 ends; the end is completed using the germline J gene. V gene TRBV10-2 combines with J gene TRBJ2-2; TRBD1 matches at 9 bases. V shed 0 bases and J 5 bases; nucleotides not matched to a gene: 4. This CDR3 has 16 residues. CDR1 is WSHSY, CDR2 SAAADI, per germline. The chain's CDR3 is CASSESQGAVTGELFF. The DNA read from the CDR3 is TGCGCCAGCAGTGAGTCACAGGGGGCTGTTACCGGGGAG.

In the case of this clone: The CDR3 goes on 3 residues after the read ends, and that part is filled in from the germline J gene. Other nucleotide sequences in the sample specify the same CDR3. V usage is TRBV2 and J usage is TRBJ1-1; TRBD1 is a possible D gene (6 bases). Germline CDR1 and CDR2: SNHLY and FYNNEI. V gave up 2 bases and J gave up 0 bases, with 13 bases separating them. The CDR3 spans 16 residues. The sequenced part of the CDR3 DNA is TGTGCCAGCAGTGAATGGGGGCCCGGGATGAACACTGAA. Its protein is CASSEWGPGMNTE. The full CDR3 protein is CASSEWGPGMNTEAFF.

Regarding this clone: The read halts 3 residues ahead of the CDR3 end, with the missing end drawn from the germline J gene. J is TRBJ1-5 and V is TRBV4-2; perhaps TRBD1 as D (6 bases). V dropped 0 bases and J dropped 2 bases, with 23 bases sitting between them. Germline CDR1 is LGHNA and CDR2 is YNFKEQ. The CDR3 totals 20 residues. This chain's CDR3 is CASSQEGGHPWGIGNQPQHF. CDR3 DNA, as far as it was read: TGTGCCAGCAGCCAAGAAGGGGGACACCCCTGGGGGATAGGCAATCAGCCC.

The DNA read from the CDR3 is TGCAGCGTTGAGTGGGGACTTCTCAATGAG. Its protein product is CSVEWGLLNE. The whole CDR3 sequence is CSVEWGLLNEQFF. The rearrangement links TRBV29-1 to TRBJ2-1; D possibly corresponds to TRBD2 (6 bases). Read data end 3 residues before the CDR3 end; the end is taken from the germline J gene. Per the germline V gene, CDR1 is SQVTM and CDR2 is ANQGSEA. The germline V and J ends were trimmed by 3 bases and 6 bases, with 12 bases remaining between them. The CDR3 loop spans 13 amino acids.

Worth noting for this clone: The read ends 3 residues shy of where the CDR3 ends; the end is completed using the germline J gene. This chain links TRBV29-1 with TRBJ1-1; D unclear. The CDR3 is 14 amino acids. CDR1 and CDR2 (germline): SQVTM, ANQGSEA. V lost 5 bases to trimming and J lost 1 base, with 14 bases between them. CDR3 DNA, as far as it was read: TGCAGCGTTCTCGGAACTACCGCGAACACTGAA. Encoded protein: CSVLGTTANTE. Given in full, the CDR3 is CSVLGTTANTEAFF.

About this clone: The CDR3 is cut off 3 residues early in the read; its end comes from the germline J gene. The chain is built from TRBV29-1 and TRBJ1-1; TRBD1 matches at 10 bases. V was clipped by 5 bases and J by 5 bases; unmatched bases: 8. The CDR3 is made up of 14 amino acids. Germline V CDR1 and CDR2: SQVTM, ANQGSEA. CDR3 in amino acids: CSVHRTGGRTEAFF. CDR3 DNA (partial): TGCAGCGTTCATAGGACAGGGGGTAGAACTGAA.